One and the same sample provided the 25 T cell receptor beta chains below, sequenced in a study of cytomegalovirus exposure and HLA in healthy donors. The study ran its PCR with 60 Vbeta and 13 Jbeta primers. Profiling relied on immunoSEQ multiplex PCR, and the TCRdb table lists in-frame clones only, not all of them. The specimen's table records fewer than 150,000 clones. The sample comprised PBMCs. These receptors came from a man in his forties or fifties in good health and CMV-seronegative.

Comment on this clone: Mismatch with germline at one junction end may stem from a read error. This rearrangement joins TRBV19 to TRBJ2-2; D is possibly TRBD1 (6 bases). Germline V gene data show CDR1 as LNHDA and CDR2 as SQIVND (reference sequence). The CDR3 length is 14 residues. CDR3 sequence: CASSLEQGSGELFF. DNA of the CDR3: TGTGCCAGTAGTTTAGAACAGGGCTCCGGGGAGCTGTTTTTT. Based on the CDR3 plus reference TRBV19 and TRBJ2-2, the full variable domain is DGGITQSPKYLFRKEGQNVTLSCEQNLNHDAMYWYRQDPGQGLRLIYYSQIVNDFQKGDIAEGYSVSREKKESFPLTVTSAQKNPTAFYLCASSLEQGSGELFFGEGSRLTVL.

Points on this clone: Other DNA sequences in the same sample also yield this CDR3. J is TRBJ2-3 and V is TRBV27, with 12 nucleotides matching TRBD2. The V gene's germline CDR1 is MNHEY and CDR2 SMNVEV (reference sequence). Trimming took 0 bases from V and 5 from J; bases not matched to a gene: 6. The CDR3 extends over 17 amino acids. The CDR3 region is CASSLSKLAGGRDTQYF. The CDR3 DNA follows: TGTGCCAGCAGTTTATCTAAACTAGCGGGGGGAAGAGATACGCAGTATTTT.

The chain is built from TRBV7-3 and TRBJ2-5, with 14 bases matching TRBD2. CDR1 is SGHTA and CDR2 is FQGTGA in the germline V gene. V shed 5 bases and J 5 bases; nucleotides not matched to a gene: 10. This CDR3 contains 17 residues. The DNA for the CDR3 is TGTGCCAGCAGCAAGGGACTAGCGGGGGATAGGCGGGAGACCCAGTACTTC. Translation: CASSKGLAGDRRETQYF.

The V and J genes are TRBV7-2 and TRBJ2-7; the D gene is possibly TRBD1 (5 bases). Germline loops: CDR1 SGHTA, CDR2 FQGNSA. Trimming removed 3 bases from V and 2 bases from J, with 11 bases in between. This CDR3 is built from 14 residues. CDR3 region: CASSFYRSTYEQYF. CDR3 nucleotides: TGTGCCAGCAGCTTTTACAGGTCAACCTACGAGCAGTACTTC.

This rearrangement joins TRBV4-3 to TRBJ2-3; 7 nucleotides match TRBD2. After removal of 3 bases from V and 4 bases from J, the junction contained 10 bases not matched to a gene. Germline CDR1 LGHNA, CDR2 YSLEER. This CDR3 contains 16 residues. As DNA, the CDR3 is TGCGCCAGCAGCCACCTCACGGCAGGGAGGGCAGATACGCAGTATTTT. Amino acid sequence: CASSHLTAGRADTQYF.

The CDR3 spells CASSQEGSGSVDTQYF. CDR3 DNA: TGCGCCAGCAGCCAAGAAGGGAGCGGCAGTGTGGATACGCAGTATTTT. V gene TRBV4-3 combines with J gene TRBJ2-3; D is possibly TRBD2 (5 bases). CDR3 length equals 16 residues. The V and J ends lost 0 bases and 6 bases respectively, with 16 bases between them. Germline CDR1 LGHNA, CDR2 YSLEER.

The chain recombines TRBV5-1 with TRBJ1-4; D is unclear. The length of the CDR3 is 15 residues. Germline assignment: CDR1 SGHRS and CDR2 YFSETQ. V shed 2 bases and J shed 1 base, with 9 bases lying between them. This CDR3 is CASSLTRLTNEKLFF. In DNA, the CDR3 is TGCGCCAGCAGCTTAACGCGGTTAACTAATGAAAAACTGTTTTTT.

The J gene is TRBJ2-1, the V gene TRBV7-3; maybe TRBD2 (7 bases). Germline V lookup: CDR1 SGHTA, CDR2 FQGTGA. Trimming cost V 5 bases and J 0 bases, with 17 bases left between them. The CDR3 loop spans 17 amino acids. CDR3 sequence reads: CASSRRGGGRSYNEQFF. CDR3 bases: TGTGCCAGCAGCCGCAGGGGCGGGGGACGCTCCTACAATGAGCAGTTCTTC.

The gene calls are TRBV19 and TRBJ1-1; D remains unclear. There are 15 residues in the CDR3. Trimming removed 5 bases from V and 0 bases from J, with 13 bases in between. Germline V gene sequence: CDR1 LNHDA, CDR2 SQIVND (reference sequence). CDR3: CASSLPGVMNTEAFF. The CDR3 DNA is TGTGCCAGTAGTCTGCCCGGGGTTATGAACACTGAAGCTTTCTTT.

V gene TRBV9 combines with J gene TRBJ1-1; TRBD1 aligns across 8 bases. V lost 0 bases, J lost 3 bases, and 1 base stayed unmatched. Germline CDR1 is SGDLS and CDR2 is YYNGEE. The CDR3 has 14 amino acids. The CDR3 region has the DNA TGTGCCAGCAGCGTAGCAGGGGGCTACACTGAAGCTTTCTTT. This encodes CASSVAGGYTEAFF. Looking up the rest from reference TRBV9 and TRBJ1-1 gives the full variable domain: DSGVTQTPKHLITATGQRVTLRCSPRSGDLSVYWYQQSLDQGLQFLIQYYNGEERAKGNILERFSAQQFPDLHSELNLSSLELGDSALYFCASSVAGGYTEAFFGQGTRLTVV.

The chain combines TRBV5-4 with TRBJ1-2; tentatively, D is TRBD1 (6 bases). V was trimmed by 0 bases and J by 3 bases, leaving 6 bases between them. Germline CDR1 and CDR2: SGHNT and YYREEE (reference sequence). CDR3 length equals 13 residues. In nucleotides, the CDR3 is TGTGCCAGCAGCTTGGACAGGGACTATGGCTACACCTTC. Amino acid sequence: CASSLDRDYGYTF.

V is TRBV6-5 and J is TRBJ2-7; 7 bases align to TRBD2. Germline V gene data show CDR1 as MNHEY and CDR2 as SVGAGI. J was trimmed by 2 bases and V by 7 bases; bases with no gene match: 11. The CDR3 is 15 residues long. In DNA form, the CDR3 reads TGTGCCAGCAAGCCGGGTGGGCTAGCGGCCTACGAGCAGTACTTC. Its translation is CASKPGGLAAYEQYF.

The rearrangement uses TRBV27 and TRBJ2-7, with unresolved D. V shed 3 bases and J shed 5 bases, with 14 bases lying between them. The CDR3 extends over 14 amino acids. CDR1 is MNHEY and CDR2 is SMNVEV in the germline V gene (reference sequence). CDR3 in amino acids: CASSFSQPFDEQYF. CDR3 in DNA: TGTGCCAGCAGTTTTAGCCAACCCTTTGACGAGCAGTACTTC.

The rearrangement joins TRBV28 to TRBJ1-3; TRBD1 might be the D (5 bases). CDR1 MDHEN and CDR2 SYDVKM come from the germline V gene. V was shortened by 5 bases and J by 3 bases, with 14 bases between the two germline ends. The CDR3 consists of 15 residues. The DNA for the CDR3 is TGTGCCAGCAGTCTCAGGGTGGGCGGTGGAAACACCATATATTTT. Amino acids: CASSLRVGGGNTIYF. Together with reference TRBV28 and TRBJ1-3, the CDR3 gives the full variable domain: DVKVTQSSRYLVKRTGEKVFLECVQDMDHENMFWYRQDPGLGLRLIYFSYDVKMKEKGDIPEGYSVSREKKERFSLILESASTNQTSMYLCASSLRVGGGNTIYFGEGSWLTVV.

This chain uses TRBV25-1 with TRBJ1-6; tentative D call: TRBD1 (5 bases). With 3 bases removed from V and 10 bases from J, the gap between germline ends came to 16 bases. The CDR3 contains 15 residues. From germline, CDR1 is MGHDK and CDR2 SYGVNS. CDR3 in amino acids: CASSDPTAIRSPLHF. CDR3 in DNA: TGTGCCAGCAGTGACCCGACAGCGATCAGATCACCCCTCCACTTT.

As concerns this clone: A read error may produce the germline difference seen at one junction end. Distinct nucleotide sequences in the sample also encode this CDR3. This chain joins TRBV5-1 and TRBJ2-1; D might be TRBD1 (5 bases). The CDR3 sequence is 13 residues long. Germline CDR1 reads SGHRS; CDR2 reads YFSETQ. Here the CDR3 DNA reads TGTGCCAGCAGCTTGGACACCCACAATGAGCAGTTCTTC. This gives the protein CASSLDTHNEQFF.

The chain has TRBV7-2 and TRBJ1-1, with no clear D. This CDR3 spans 14 amino acids. V was pared by 6 bases and J by 1 base, with 12 bases between. Germline V CDR1 and CDR2: SGHTA, FQGNSA. CDR3 protein: CASRVLLGNTEAFF. The DNA of the CDR3 is TGTGCCAGCAGGGTACTGCTAGGGAACACTGAAGCTTTCTTT.

The V gene is TRBV5-1, the J gene TRBJ2-6; 11 nucleotides match TRBD1. CDR1 SGHRS and CDR2 YFSETQ come from the germline V gene. V dropped 3 bases and J dropped 2; count of bases not matched to a gene: 4. The CDR3 is made up of 17 amino acids. DNA of the CDR3: TGCGCCAGCAGCTCCGGACAGGGGGCGACTGGGGCCAACGTCCTGACTTTC. Translated: CASSSGQGATGANVLTF.

This chain joins TRBV7-2 and TRBJ1-2, with a weak D call TRBD1 (5 bases). Germline CDR1 reads SGHTA; CDR2 reads FQGNSA. V gave up 5 bases and J gave up 6 bases, with 13 bases separating them. The CDR3 runs 13 residues. The CDR3 loop is CASSVREVDGYTF. In nucleotides, the CDR3 is TGTGCCAGCAGCGTCAGGGAAGTGGATGGCTACACCTTC. The whole variable domain, filled in from reference TRBV7-2 and TRBJ1-2, reads GAGVSQSPSNKVTEKGKDVELRCDPISGHTALYWYRQSLGQGLEFLIYFQGNSAPDKSGLPSDRFSAERTGGSVSTLTIQRTQQEDSAVYLCASSVREVDGYTFGSGTRLTVV.

The gene calls are TRBV2 and TRBJ2-5; tentatively, D is TRBD1 (6 bases). Germline V gene sequence: CDR1 SNHLY, CDR2 FYNNEI. The CDR3 spans 15 residues. V was clipped by 5 bases and J by 1 base, with 14 bases between them. The CDR3 reads CASSTQGQSQETQYF. As DNA, the CDR3 is TGTGCCAGCAGTACCCAAGGACAGTCCCAAGAGACCCAGTACTTC.

The chain carries TRBV2 and TRBJ1-3; TRBD1 aligns across 7 bases. Germline CDR1 reads SNHLY; CDR2 reads FYNNEI. This CDR3 has 16 residues. With V trimmed by 4 bases and J by 0 bases, 6 bases remained unmatched. As DNA, the CDR3 is TGTGCCAGCAGTGGCGTCAGGGGGAGCTCTGGAAACACCATATATTTT. The encoded protein is CASSGVRGSSGNTIYF.

CDR3 loop: CASSSTGSPLHF. DNA of the CDR3: TGTGCCAGCAGTTCCACGGGGTCACCCCTCCACTTT. The chain joins TRBV6-5 to TRBJ1-6; D gene unclear. CDR1 and CDR2 from the germline V gene are MNHEY and SVGAGI. V gave up 4 bases and J gave up 10 bases, with 8 bases separating them. This CDR3 contains 12 residues.

The rearrangement joins TRBV28 to TRBJ2-7; D is ambiguous. V dropped 3 bases and J dropped 0 bases, with 15 bases sitting between them. CDR3 length: 16 residues. The germline V gene encodes CDR1 MDHEN and CDR2 SYDVKM. CDR3 nucleotides: TGTGCCAGCAGTTTGGGCCGCTCTGGCAGCTCCTACGAGCAGTACTTC. Translated: CASSLGRSGSSYEQYF.

The chain has TRBV2 and TRBJ1-1, with D perhaps TRBD1 (5 bases). The germline V gene encodes CDR1 SNHLY and CDR2 FYNNEI. This CDR3 region has 13 residues. Trimming shortened V by 3 bases and J by 7 bases, and 12 bases separated the two germline ends. The CDR3 DNA sequence: TGTGCCAGCAGTGACAATCGGGGGGATGAAGCTTTCTTT. Its protein product is CASSDNRGDEAFF.

The V and J genes are TRBV10-1 and TRBJ1-4; unclear D gene. CDR3 length equals 17 residues. Trimming cost V 0 bases and J 0 bases, with 11 bases left between them. The germline gives CDR1 WNHNN, CDR2 SYGVQD (reference sequence). The CDR3 loop reads CASSESGTVATNEKLFF. In nucleotides, the CDR3 is TGCGCCAGCAGTGAGTCGGGTACAGTTGCAACTAATGAAAAACTGTTTTTT.